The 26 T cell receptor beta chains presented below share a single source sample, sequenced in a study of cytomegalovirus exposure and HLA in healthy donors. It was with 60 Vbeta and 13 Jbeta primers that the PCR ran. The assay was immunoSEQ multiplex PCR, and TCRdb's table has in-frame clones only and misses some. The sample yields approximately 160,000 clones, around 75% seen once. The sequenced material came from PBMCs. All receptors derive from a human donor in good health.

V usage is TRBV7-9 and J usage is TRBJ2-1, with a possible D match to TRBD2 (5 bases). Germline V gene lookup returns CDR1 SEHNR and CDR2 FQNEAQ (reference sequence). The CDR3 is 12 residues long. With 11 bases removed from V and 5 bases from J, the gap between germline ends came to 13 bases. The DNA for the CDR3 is TGTGCCGGGAGCCTCTTAGACAATGAGCAGTTCTTC. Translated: CAGSLLDNEQFF.

The DNA for the CDR3 is TGTGCCAGCAGCTCTCCCACAGGGCCCCTCGACGAGCAGTACTTC. This translates into CASSSPTGPLDEQYF. This sequence joins TRBV9 and TRBJ2-7; D perhaps matches TRBD1 (6 bases). Looked up from germline, CDR1 is SGDLS and CDR2 is YYNGEE. The length of the CDR3 is 15 residues. Trimming cost V 4 bases and J 5 bases, with 19 bases left between them.

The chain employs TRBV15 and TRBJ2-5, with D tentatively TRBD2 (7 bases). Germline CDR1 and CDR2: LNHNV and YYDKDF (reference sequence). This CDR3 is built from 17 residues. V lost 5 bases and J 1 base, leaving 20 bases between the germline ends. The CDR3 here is CATSFGGHPSGQETQYF. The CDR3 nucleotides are TGTGCCACCAGCTTCGGGGGGCACCCTAGCGGCCAAGAGACCCAGTACTTC.

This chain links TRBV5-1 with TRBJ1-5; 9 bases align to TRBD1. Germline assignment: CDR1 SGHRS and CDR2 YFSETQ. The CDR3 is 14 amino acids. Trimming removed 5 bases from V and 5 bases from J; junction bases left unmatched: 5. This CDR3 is CASSPGQGHQPQHF. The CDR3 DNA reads TGCGCCAGCAGTCCCGGACAGGGGCATCAGCCCCAGCATTTT.

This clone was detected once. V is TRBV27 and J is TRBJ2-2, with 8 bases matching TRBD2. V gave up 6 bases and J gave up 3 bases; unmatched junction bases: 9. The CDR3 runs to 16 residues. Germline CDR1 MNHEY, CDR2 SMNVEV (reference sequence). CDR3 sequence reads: CASRTLRSGDTGELFF. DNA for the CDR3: TGTGCCAGCAGAACCCTCCGTAGCGGGGACACCGGGGAGCTGTTTTTT.

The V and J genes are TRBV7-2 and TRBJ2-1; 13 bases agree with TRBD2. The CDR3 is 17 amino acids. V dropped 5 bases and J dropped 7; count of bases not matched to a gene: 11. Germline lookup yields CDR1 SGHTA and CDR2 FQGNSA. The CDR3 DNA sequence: TGTGCCAGCAGCCCCGACAGACTAGCGGGGGGATCAAATGAGCAGTTCTTC. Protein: CASSPDRLAGGSNEQFF.

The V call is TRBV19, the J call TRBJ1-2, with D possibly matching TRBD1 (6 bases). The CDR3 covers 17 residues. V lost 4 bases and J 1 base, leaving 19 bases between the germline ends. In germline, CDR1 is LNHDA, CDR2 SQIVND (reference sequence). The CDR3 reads CASSTLEPGQRNYGYTF. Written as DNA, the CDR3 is TGTGCCAGTAGTACTCTCGAACCCGGACAGCGTAACTATGGCTACACCTTC.

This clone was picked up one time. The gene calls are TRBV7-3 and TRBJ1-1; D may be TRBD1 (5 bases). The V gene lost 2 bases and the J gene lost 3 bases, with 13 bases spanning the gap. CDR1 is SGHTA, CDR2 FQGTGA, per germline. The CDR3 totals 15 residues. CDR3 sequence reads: CASSLWGGTDTEAFF. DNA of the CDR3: TGTGCCAGCAGCTTATGGGGAGGGACGGACACTGAAGCTTTCTTT.

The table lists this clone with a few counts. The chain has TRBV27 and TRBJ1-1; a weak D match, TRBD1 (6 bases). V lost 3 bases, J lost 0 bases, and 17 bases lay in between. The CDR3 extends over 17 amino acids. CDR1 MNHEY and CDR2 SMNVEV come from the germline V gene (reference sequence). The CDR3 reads CASSFRGQSYMNTEAFF. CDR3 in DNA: TGTGCCAGCAGTTTCCGCGGACAGTCCTATATGAACACTGAAGCTTTCTTT.

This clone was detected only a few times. CDR3 loop: CASSQGQPNLIEAFF. The CDR3 nucleotides read TGCGCCAGCAGCCAAGGACAGCCTAATCTAATTGAAGCTTTCTTT. The chain combines TRBV4-1 with TRBJ1-1; TRBD1 might be the D (5 bases). The V and J ends lost 1 base and 7 bases respectively, with 16 bases between them. Looked up from germline, CDR1 is MGHRA and CDR2 is YSYEKL. This CDR3 comprises 15 residues.

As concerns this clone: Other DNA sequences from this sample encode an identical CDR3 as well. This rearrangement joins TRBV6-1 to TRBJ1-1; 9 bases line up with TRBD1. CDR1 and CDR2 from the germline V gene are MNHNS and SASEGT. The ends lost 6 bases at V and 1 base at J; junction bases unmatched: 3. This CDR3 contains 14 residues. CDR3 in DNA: TGTGCCAGCAGACTACAGGGGGCGAACACTGAAGCTTTCTTT. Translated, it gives CASRLQGANTEAFF.

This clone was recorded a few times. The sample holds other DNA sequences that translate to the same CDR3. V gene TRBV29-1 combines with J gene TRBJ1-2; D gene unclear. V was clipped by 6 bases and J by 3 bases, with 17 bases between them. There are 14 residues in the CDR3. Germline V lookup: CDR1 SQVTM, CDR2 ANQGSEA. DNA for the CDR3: TGCAGCGTCACCCGGGATTTCGGCGACTATGGCTACACCTTC. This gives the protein CSVTRDFGDYGYTF.

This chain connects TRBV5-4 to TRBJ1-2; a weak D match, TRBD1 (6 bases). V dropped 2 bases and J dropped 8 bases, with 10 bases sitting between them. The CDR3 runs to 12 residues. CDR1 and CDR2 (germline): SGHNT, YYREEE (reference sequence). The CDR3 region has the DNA TGTGCCAGCAGCTTCGGACAGTCGGGCTACACCTTC. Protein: CASSFGQSGYTF.

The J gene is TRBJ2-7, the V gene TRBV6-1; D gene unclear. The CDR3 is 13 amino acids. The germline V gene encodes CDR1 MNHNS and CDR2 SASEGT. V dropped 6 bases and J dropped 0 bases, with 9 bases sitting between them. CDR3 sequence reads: CASRGMSSYEQYF. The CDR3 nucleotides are TGTGCCAGCAGGGGCATGAGCTCCTACGAGCAGTACTTC.

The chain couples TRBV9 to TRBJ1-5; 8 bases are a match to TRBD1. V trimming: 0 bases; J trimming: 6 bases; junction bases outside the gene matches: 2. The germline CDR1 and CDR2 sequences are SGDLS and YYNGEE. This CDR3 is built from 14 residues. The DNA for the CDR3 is TGTGCCAGCAGCGTAGCAGGGGGCGGTCAGCCCCAGCATTTT. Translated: CASSVAGGGQPQHF.

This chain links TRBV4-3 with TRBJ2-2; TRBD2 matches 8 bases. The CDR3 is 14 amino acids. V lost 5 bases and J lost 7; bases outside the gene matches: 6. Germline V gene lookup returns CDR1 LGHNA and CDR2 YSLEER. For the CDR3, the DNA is TGCGCCAGCAGCGTTAGCGGGGAGGGCGGGGAGCTGTTTTTT. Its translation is CASSVSGEGGELFF.

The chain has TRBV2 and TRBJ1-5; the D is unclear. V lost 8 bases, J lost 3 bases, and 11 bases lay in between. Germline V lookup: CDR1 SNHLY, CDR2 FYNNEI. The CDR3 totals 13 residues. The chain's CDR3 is CASAPSDNQPQHF. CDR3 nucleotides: TGTGCCAGCGCCCCCAGTGACAATCAGCCCCAGCATTTT.

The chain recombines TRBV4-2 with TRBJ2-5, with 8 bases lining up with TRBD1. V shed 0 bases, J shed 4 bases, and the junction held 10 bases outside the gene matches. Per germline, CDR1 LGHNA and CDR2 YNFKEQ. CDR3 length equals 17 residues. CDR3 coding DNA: TGTGCCAGCAGCCAAGATTCCCCACAGGGGGTAGGAGAGACCCAGTACTTC. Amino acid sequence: CASSQDSPQGVGETQYF.

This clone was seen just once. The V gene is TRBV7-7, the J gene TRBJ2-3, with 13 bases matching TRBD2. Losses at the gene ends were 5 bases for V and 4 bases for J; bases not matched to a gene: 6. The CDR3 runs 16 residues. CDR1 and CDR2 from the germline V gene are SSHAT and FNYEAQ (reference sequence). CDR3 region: CASSVTLAGGPDTQYF. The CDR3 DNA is TGTGCCAGCAGCGTGACACTAGCGGGGGGGCCAGATACGCAGTATTTT.

The CDR3 nucleotides are TGTGCCAGCAGACCTACTAGCGGGGGGTCCCATGAGCAGTTCTTC. It codes for CASRPTSGGSHEQFF. The V call is TRBV2, the J call TRBJ2-1, with 12 bases lining up with TRBD2. From germline, CDR1 is SNHLY and CDR2 FYNNEI. This CDR3 has 15 amino acids. V lost 6 bases and J lost 8; bases outside the gene matches: 8. The variable domain in full, completed from reference TRBV2 and TRBJ2-1, reads EPEVTQTPSHQVTQMGQEVILRCVPISNHLYFYWYRQILGQKVEFLVSFYNNEISEKSEIFDDQFSVERPDGSNFTLKIRSTKLEDSAMYFCASRPTSGGSHEQFFGPGTRLTVL.

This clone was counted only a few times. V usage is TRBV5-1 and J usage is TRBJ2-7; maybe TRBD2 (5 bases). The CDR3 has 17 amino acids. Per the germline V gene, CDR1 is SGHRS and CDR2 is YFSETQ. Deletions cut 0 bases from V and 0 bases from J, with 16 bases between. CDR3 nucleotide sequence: TGCGCCAGCAGCTTGGTCGCCCCGAGGGCCTACTCCTACGAGCAGTACTTC. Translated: CASSLVAPRAYSYEQYF.

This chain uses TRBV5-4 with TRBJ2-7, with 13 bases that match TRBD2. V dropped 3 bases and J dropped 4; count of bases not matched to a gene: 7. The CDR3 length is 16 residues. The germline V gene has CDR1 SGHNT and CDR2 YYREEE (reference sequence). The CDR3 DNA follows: TGTGCCAGCAGCTCCGGGACTAGCGGGGAGTATTACGAGCAGTACTTC. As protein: CASSSGTSGEYYEQYF.

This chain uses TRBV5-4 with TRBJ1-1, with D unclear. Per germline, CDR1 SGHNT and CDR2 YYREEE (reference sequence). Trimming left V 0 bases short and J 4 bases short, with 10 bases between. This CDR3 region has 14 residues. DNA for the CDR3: TGTGCCAGCAGCTTGGACCCGGGTGGCACTGAAGCTTTCTTT. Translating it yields CASSLDPGGTEAFF.

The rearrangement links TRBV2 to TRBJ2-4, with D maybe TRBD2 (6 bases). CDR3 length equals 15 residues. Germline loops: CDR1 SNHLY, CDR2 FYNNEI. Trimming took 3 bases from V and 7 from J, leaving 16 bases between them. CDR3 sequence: CASSELQAGQNIQYF. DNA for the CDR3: TGTGCCAGCAGTGAGCTACAGGCGGGGCAGAACATTCAGTACTTC. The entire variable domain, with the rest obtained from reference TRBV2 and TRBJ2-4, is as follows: EPEVTQTPSHQVTQMGQEVILRCVPISNHLYFYWYRQILGQKVEFLVSFYNNEISEKSEIFDDQFSVERPDGSNFTLKIRSTKLEDSAMYFCASSELQAGQNIQYFGAGTRLSVL.

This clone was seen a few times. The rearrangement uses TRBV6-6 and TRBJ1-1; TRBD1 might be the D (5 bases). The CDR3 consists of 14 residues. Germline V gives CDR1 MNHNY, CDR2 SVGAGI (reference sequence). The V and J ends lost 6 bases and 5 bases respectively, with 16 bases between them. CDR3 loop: CASSAGLRNTEAFF. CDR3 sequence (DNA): TGTGCCAGCAGCGCGGGGCTGAGAAATACTGAAGCTTTCTTT.

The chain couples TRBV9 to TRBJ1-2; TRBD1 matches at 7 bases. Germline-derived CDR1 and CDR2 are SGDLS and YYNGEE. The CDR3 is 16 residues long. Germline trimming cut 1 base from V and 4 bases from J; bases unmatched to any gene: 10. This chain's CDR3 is CASSVSIKGAVYGYTF. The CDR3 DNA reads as TGTGCCAGCAGCGTATCAATAAAGGGGGCGGTCTATGGCTACACCTTC.